A selection of T cell receptor beta chains follows, all from one sample in a study of tumor-infiltrating lymphocytes in primary liver carcinoma. MiXCR was run by TCRdb on the multiplex PCR reads, yielding one entry per CDR3 protein. The sample lists some 180,000 distinct CDR3 sequences; about 60% were seen once. The sequencing input was peripheral blood. The source of these receptors is a man in his forties or fifties with primary liver carcinoma and hepatitis B virus infection. Both conserved end residues are trimmed from each CDR3. Some rows mark clone size as missing; the rest say once, few, many or name a class of expanded clone.

j_gene | v_gene | abundance | CDR3aa
TRBJ1-5 | TRBV6-6 | - | ASSYLISGARDQPQH
TRBJ1-5 | TRBV11-1 | many | ASSEAGEGQPQH
TRBJ1-5 | TRBV6-1 | once | ASSIRTGGNQSQH
TRBJ1-4 | TRBV6-5 | few | ASSQGQGANEKLF
TRBJ1-2 | TRBV6-2/TRBV6-3 | - | ASSRSGHNTYDCT
TRBJ2-7 | TRBV5-1 | - | ASSLDRPEYEQY
TRBJ2-7 | TRBV7-8 | - | ASSSRDGLSSYEQY
TRBJ2-7 | TRBV12-3/TRBV12-4 | few | ASLGNYEQY
TRBJ2-7 | TRBV11-1 | many | ASSLVQGSEQY
TRBJ1-1 | TRBV4-1 | - | ASSQDIARDWDTEAF
TRBJ2-7 | TRBV14 | few | ASSPGRGRPRKY
TRBJ2-2 | TRBV7-9 | - | ASSSWTDDTGELF
TRBJ2-5 | TRBV12-3/TRBV12-4 | - | ACSLATGVQETQY
TRBJ2-5 | TRBV4-1 | few | ASSQKSLAGSETQY
TRBJ2-3 | TRBV11-2 | many | ASSSFEGRGDTQY
TRBJ2-3 | TRBV6-5 | - | ASSYRGTDTQY
TRBJ1-3 | TRBV30 | few | AWSVRGAGNTIY
TRBJ2-7 | TRBV10-3 | - | AISEGTGEGEQY
TRBJ1-5 | TRBV6-1 | - | ASSEYWGSNQPQH
TRBJ2-1 | TRBV6-2/TRBV6-3 | - | ASSPPMTERYNEQF
TRBJ2-2 | TRBV11-2 | - | ASRGAANTGELY
TRBJ2-7 | TRBV10-2 | - | ASSESMGQGEQY
TRBJ1-1 | TRBV11-2 | - | ASSPLASTEAF
TRBJ2-5 | TRBV11-2 | - | ASNTLAGAWTQY
TRBJ2-4 | TRBV6-6 | - | ASTDVGLSKNIQY
TRBJ2-3 | TRBV6-5 | - | ASSYPDRIGTQY
TRBJ2-5 | TRBV10-2 | - | ASRQGTQETQY
TRBJ2-3 | TRBV5-1 | - | ASGPRDRGITQY
TRBJ2-5 | TRBV11-1 | - | ASGRDLMEETQY